This T cell receptor beta chain was captured in a study of early T cells in non-severe SARS-CoV-2 infection. Study-wide context: From unsorted whole blood, bulk RNA was sequenced, and the chains remained unpaired.

V was clipped by 7 bases and J by 2 bases, with 14 bases between them. CDR3 length: 14 amino acids. Per the germline V gene, CDR1 is MDHEN and CDR2 is SYDVKM. In the library, individual cDNA molecules carried attached unique molecular identifiers. MiXCR, applied by TCRdb to the 5' RACE reads, yields one record per CDR3 protein. The table has some 71,000 distinct CDR3 sequences, roughly 13% seen once. The sequence was obtained from an adult who was a healthcare worker with PCR-confirmed SARS-CoV-2 infection or an uninfected control (not recorded which). The V gene is TRBV28, the J gene TRBJ1-2; no reliable D call. The sequencing input was whole blood. The CDR3 DNA reads TGTGCCAGCACGGCCGTCCGGAAAAACTATGGCTACACCTTC. It specifies CASTAVRKNYGYTF.